The source of this T cell receptor (beta chain) is a study of lymphopenia after photon versus proton radiotherapy. Study-wide results and limits: After the lymphocyte nadir, photon-treated repertoires showed oligoclonal expansion, especially of CD8+ Temra cells. In patients who died, overall survival fell as post-nadir TCR diversity dropped more.

Data came from immunoSEQ multiplex PCR; TCRdb stores just in-frame clones and leaves some out. The profile covers 50,000 to 75,000 clones, with 86% appearing a single time and more than 2% taken by the ten largest. V lost 0 bases, J lost 5 bases, and 10 bases lay in between. The CDR3 length is 14 residues. The germline CDR1 and CDR2 sequences are MNHEY and SVGAGI. As concerns this clone: Its antigen is unknown.

The chain employs TRBV6-5 and TRBJ1-1; a possible D gene is TRBD1 (6 bases). This clonotype originated in a man between 35 and 55 years old with gastric cancer. Sequencing was performed on peripheral blood, taken from a patient treated with photon-based radiotherapy. The CDR3 nucleotides are TGTGCCAGCAGTTACTCAGGGGGTATGACTGAAGCTTTCTTT. Translated: CASSYSGGMTEAFF.